A single sample gave rise to the 10 T cell receptor beta chains below, sequenced in a study of cytomegalovirus exposure and HLA in healthy donors. PCR amplification relied on 60 Vbeta primers (plus 13 Jbeta primers). The assay was immunoSEQ multiplex PCR, and TCRdb's table has in-frame clones only and misses some. The profile shows some 180,000 clones, about 82% of them singletons. Specimen: PBMCs. These receptors all stem from a woman in her twenties or thirties in good health and CMV-seronegative.

This clone was counted once. This sequence joins TRBV9 and TRBJ2-6; D call uncertain. Germline CDR1 is SGDLS and CDR2 is YYNGEE. The CDR3 extends over 18 amino acids. Trimming stripped 0 bases from V and 0 bases from J, with 13 bases between. The CDR3 nucleotides are TGTGCCAGCAGCGTAGGCCCAGGCGCTGTCTCTGGGGCCAACGTCCTGACTTTC. Residues: CASSVGPGAVSGANVLTF. Combining the CDR3 with reference TRBV9 and TRBJ2-6 gives the whole variable domain DSGVTQTPKHLITATGQRVTLRCSPRSGDLSVYWYQQSLDQGLQFLIQYYNGEERAKGNILERFSAQQFPDLHSELNLSSLELGDSALYFCASSVGPGAVSGANVLTFGAGSRLTVL.

This chain connects TRBV5-8 to TRBJ2-7; TRBD2 matches 8 bases. Germline V gives CDR1 SGHTS, CDR2 YDEGEE. The CDR3 sequence is 15 residues long. V lost 4 bases to trimming and J lost 0 bases; unmatched junction nucleotides: 6. The CDR3 DNA reads TGTGCCAGCAGCCCGGGAGGGACCCTCTCCTACGAGCAGTACTTC. Protein sequence: CASSPGGTLSYEQYF.

The chain carries TRBV5-1 and TRBJ2-7, with 11 bases aligning to TRBD2. The V gene end was trimmed by 1 base and the J gene end by 2 bases; junction bases not matched to a gene: 8. CDR3 length equals 17 residues. CDR1 and CDR2 (germline): SGHRS, YFSETQ. The CDR3 region is CASSLLSGSGGAYEQYF. CDR3 DNA: TGCGCCAGCAGCTTGTTGAGCGGTAGCGGGGGGGCCTACGAGCAGTACTTC.

The gene calls are TRBV10-1 and TRBJ1-1, with a tentative D call TRBD1 (5 bases). Trimming removed 2 bases from V and 6 bases from J, with 10 bases in between. Germline assignment: CDR1 WNHNN and CDR2 SYGVQD (reference sequence). This CDR3 region has 13 residues. CDR3 DNA: TGCGCCAGCAGTGAGGCAGGGAGGGCTGAAGCTTTCTTT. It is translated as CASSEAGRAEAFF.

The J gene is TRBJ1-2, the V gene TRBV15, with 8 bases aligning to TRBD1. Trimming removed 4 bases from V and 4 bases from J; junction bases left unmatched: 5. CDR1 and CDR2 (germline): LNHNV, YYDKDF (reference sequence). The CDR3 totals 14 residues. DNA for the CDR3: TGTGCCACCAGCAACCGGGACAGGCCCTATGGCTACACCTTC. This codes for CATSNRDRPYGYTF.

The chain combines TRBV29-1 with TRBJ1-5, with 7 bases identical to TRBD1. Trimming cost V 4 bases and J 2 bases; bases outside gene matches: 5. CDR1 and CDR2 (germline): SQVTM, ANQGSEA. The CDR3 has 14 amino acids. This CDR3 is CSVGIGQGNQPQHF. The CDR3 DNA reads as TGCAGCGTTGGGATCGGACAGGGCAATCAGCCCCAGCATTTT.

The J gene is TRBJ1-4, the V gene TRBV27; 9 bases align to TRBD1. CDR1 is MNHEY, CDR2 SMNVEV, per germline (reference sequence). V dropped 5 bases and J dropped 4; count of bases not matched to a gene: 8. The CDR3 sequence is 16 residues long. The CDR3 loop is CASSPGQGLHNEKLFF. In DNA form, the CDR3 reads TGTGCCAGCAGTCCGGGACAGGGACTACATAATGAAAAACTGTTTTTT.

In this sample, this clone turned up once. The chain has TRBV9 and TRBJ2-2, with D perhaps TRBD1 (6 bases). Looked up from germline, CDR1 is SGDLS and CDR2 is YYNGEE. Trimming left V 3 bases short and J 7 bases short, with 16 bases between. This CDR3 has 15 residues. The CDR3 region has the DNA TGTGCCAGCAGCGATACAGGGTTTTTGGGCGGGGAGCTGTTTTTT. Translation: CASSDTGFLGGELFF.

This sequence joins TRBV6-5 and TRBJ1-1; TRBD1 aligns across 8 bases. J was trimmed by 5 bases and V by 6 bases; bases with no gene match: 11. Germline V lookup: CDR1 MNHEY, CDR2 SVGAGI. The CDR3 loop spans 15 amino acids. As DNA, the CDR3 is TGTGCCAGCAGGCAAACCGGGACAGGAAGAACTGAAGCTTTCTTT. It codes for CASRQTGTGRTEAFF.

This clone has more than one count but fewer than ten. The chain couples TRBV2 to TRBJ1-4; D not certain. V lost 4 bases and J lost 7, with 7 bases in between. Germline V gene data show CDR1 as SNHLY and CDR2 as FYNNEI. The CDR3 has 12 amino acids. The CDR3: CASSAGFEKLFF. CDR3 in DNA: TGTGCCAGCAGTGCGGGTTTTGAAAAACTGTTTTTT. Looking up the rest from reference TRBV2 and TRBJ1-4 gives the full variable domain: EPEVTQTPSHQVTQMGQEVILRCVPISNHLYFYWYRQILGQKVEFLVSFYNNEISEKSEIFDDQFSVERPDGSNFTLKIRSTKLEDSAMYFCASSAGFEKLFFGSGTQLSVL.